The T cell receptor beta chain under discussion was sequenced for a study of T cell changes during pregnancy in multiple sclerosis. Data came from immunoSEQ multiplex PCR; TCRdb stores just in-frame clones and leaves some out. The sample contains some 30,000 clones, roughly nine tenths of which appear only once. Unmatched junction bases numbered 15, after V lost 5 bases and J lost 6 bases. The CDR3 totals 16 residues. Germline assignment: CDR1 MNHNY and CDR2 SVGAGI (reference sequence). This receptor was taken from a female donor with multiple sclerosis, enrolled in a pregnancy study. The chain carries TRBV6-6 and TRBJ2-7; 8 bases agree with TRBD2. Sample: CD8+ T cells from peripheral blood mononuclear cells, taken in the second trimester of pregnancy. The CDR3 DNA follows: TGTGCCAGCAGTCCCCCGGGGGGGGTAACCCACTGCGAGCAGTACTTC. Its translation: CASSPPGGVTHCEQYF.